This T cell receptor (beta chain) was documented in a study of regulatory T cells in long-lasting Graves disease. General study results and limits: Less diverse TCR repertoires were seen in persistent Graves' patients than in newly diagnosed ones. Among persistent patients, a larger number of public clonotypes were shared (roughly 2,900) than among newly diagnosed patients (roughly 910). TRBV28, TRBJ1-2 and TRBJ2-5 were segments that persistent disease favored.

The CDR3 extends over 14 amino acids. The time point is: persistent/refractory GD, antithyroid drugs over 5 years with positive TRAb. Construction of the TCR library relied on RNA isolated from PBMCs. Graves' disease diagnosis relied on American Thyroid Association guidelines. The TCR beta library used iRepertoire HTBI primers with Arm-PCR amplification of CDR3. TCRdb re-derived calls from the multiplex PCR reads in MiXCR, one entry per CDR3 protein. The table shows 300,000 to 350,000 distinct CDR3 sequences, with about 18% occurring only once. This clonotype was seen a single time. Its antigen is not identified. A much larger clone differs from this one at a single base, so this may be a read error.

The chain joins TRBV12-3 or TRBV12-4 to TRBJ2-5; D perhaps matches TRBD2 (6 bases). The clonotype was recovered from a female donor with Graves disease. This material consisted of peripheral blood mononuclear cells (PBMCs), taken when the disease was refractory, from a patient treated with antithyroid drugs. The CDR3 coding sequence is TGTGCCAGCAGTCGGGAGACGATCCAAGGGACCCAGTACTTC. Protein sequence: CASSRETIQGTQYF.